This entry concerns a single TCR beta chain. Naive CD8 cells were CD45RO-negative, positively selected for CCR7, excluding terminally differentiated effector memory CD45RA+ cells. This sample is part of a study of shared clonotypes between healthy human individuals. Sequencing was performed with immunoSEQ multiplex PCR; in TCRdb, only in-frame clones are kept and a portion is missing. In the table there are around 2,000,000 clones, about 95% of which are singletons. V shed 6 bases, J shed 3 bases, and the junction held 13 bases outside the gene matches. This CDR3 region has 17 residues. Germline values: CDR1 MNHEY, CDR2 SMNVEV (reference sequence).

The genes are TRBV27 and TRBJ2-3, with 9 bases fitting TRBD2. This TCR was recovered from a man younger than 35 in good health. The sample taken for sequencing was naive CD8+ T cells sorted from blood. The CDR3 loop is CASSQMGVAGATDTQYF. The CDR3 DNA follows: TGTGCCAGCAGCCAAATGGGGGTAGCGGGAGCTACAGATACGCAGTATTTT.